Listed below are T cell receptor beta chains from one sample, sequenced in a study of T cell responses to AZD1222 COVID-19 vaccine. Libraries were prepared by immunoSEQ multiplex PCR; TCRdb keeps only in-frame clonotypes and omits some of them. The sample lists tens of thousands of clones; about 89% were seen once. This material consisted of peripheral blood, taken on day 0 of AZD1222 vaccination. Source of these receptors: an adult in good health. Both conserved end residues are part of each CDR3. The order of the fields is D gene, J gene, clone size, V gene, CDR3 protein, CDR3 DNA. D genes are given only for firm matches. Size tells how often a clone was seen (once, few, many) or the class of an expanded clone, and some rows leave it out.

D gene: TRBD1
J gene: TRBJ1-1
clone size: .
V gene: TRBV7-2
CDR3 protein: CASSIDRVATEAFF
CDR3 DNA: TGTGCCAGCAGCATAGACAGGGTAGCCACTGAAGCTTTCTTT

D gene: TRBD1
J gene: TRBJ2-7
clone size: .
V gene: TRBV3-1/TRBV3-2
CDR3 protein: CASSYGTGTYEQYF
CDR3 DNA: TGTGCCAGCAGCTACGGGACAGGGACCTACGAGCAGTACTTC

D gene: .
J gene: TRBJ2-7
clone size: .
V gene: TRBV30
CDR3 protein: CAWSVSETVPPYEQYF
CDR3 DNA: TGTGCCTGGAGTGTATCCGAGACGGTTCCCCCCTACGAGCAGTACTTC

D gene: TRBD1
J gene: TRBJ1-4
clone size: once
V gene: TRBV7-2
CDR3 protein: CASSYRGSNEKLFF
CDR3 DNA: TGTGCCAGCAGCTACAGGGGGTCTAATGAAAAACTGTTTTTT

D gene: .
J gene: TRBJ1-2
clone size: once
V gene: TRBV19
CDR3 protein: CASSVQGRGDYGYTF
CDR3 DNA: TGTGCCAGTAGTGTCCAGGGCCGGGGTGACTATGGCTACACCTTC

D gene: TRBD1
J gene: TRBJ1-1
clone size: .
V gene: TRBV19
CDR3 protein: CATRDRGGGDTEAFF
CDR3 DNA: TGTGCCACCAGGGACAGGGGTGGAGGGGACACTGAAGCTTTCTTT

D gene: TRBD1
J gene: TRBJ1-1
clone size: .
V gene: TRBV19
CDR3 protein: CASLKLGGQVNTEAFF
CDR3 DNA: TGTGCCAGTCTAAAGTTAGGGGGACAGGTGAACACTGAAGCTTTCTTT

D gene: .
J gene: TRBJ2-1
clone size: .
V gene: TRBV6-5
CDR3 protein: CASSRPPIITEQFF
CDR3 DNA: TGTGCCAGCAGCCGGCCTCCAATCATTACTGAGCAGTTCTTC

D gene: .
J gene: TRBJ2-2
clone size: .
V gene: TRBV11-3
CDR3 protein: CASSFSTVRNTGELFF
CDR3 DNA: TGTGCCAGCAGCTTCTCGACTGTGCGGAACACCGGGGAGCTGTTTTTT

D gene: .
J gene: TRBJ2-3
clone size: .
V gene: TRBV4-3
CDR3 protein: CASSQRGVGTDTQYF
CDR3 DNA: TGCGCCAGCAGCCAACGCGGGGTAGGCACAGATACGCAGTATTTT

D gene: TRBD2
J gene: TRBJ2-1
clone size: .
V gene: TRBV6-6
CDR3 protein: CASLGLAYNEQFF
CDR3 DNA: TGTGCCAGCCTCGGACTAGCCTACAATGAGCAGTTCTTC

D gene: TRBD1
J gene: TRBJ2-7
clone size: .
V gene: TRBV5-1
CDR3 protein: CASSSRTGGGRQYF
CDR3 DNA: TGCGCCAGCAGCTCGCGGACAGGGGGAGGTCGGCAGTACTTC

D gene: .
J gene: TRBJ1-6
clone size: .
V gene: TRBV9
CDR3 protein: CASSALDQGDSPLHF
CDR3 DNA: TGTGCCAGCAGCGCCCTCGACCAAGGGGATTCACCCCTCCACTTT

D gene: .
J gene: TRBJ1-2
clone size: few
V gene: TRBV4-3
CDR3 protein: CASSQEVQHGYTF
CDR3 DNA: TGCGCCAGCAGCCAAGAAGTCCAGCATGGCTACACCTTC

D gene: TRBD1
J gene: TRBJ1-3
clone size: .
V gene: TRBV19
CDR3 protein: CASSRQGPGNTIYF
CDR3 DNA: TGTGCCAGTAGTAGACAGGGCCCAGGAAACACCATATATTTT

D gene: .
J gene: TRBJ2-2
clone size: .
V gene: TRBV6-4
CDR3 protein: CASSPLPEAGELFF
CDR3 DNA: TGTGCCAGCAGCCCCCTTCCCGAGGCCGGGGAGCTGTTTTTT